This T cell receptor (beta chain) was sequenced in a study of blood T cells in healthy people across ages. Sample-barcoded 5' priming and a J-beta primer mix drove a second PCR of about 6 to 12 cycles. TCRdb re-analysed the 5' RACE reads in MiXCR, keeping a single row per CDR3 protein. The sample has around 870,000 distinct CDR3 sequences; 29% are singletons. Each donor gave 9 to 10 milliliters of peripheral blood. The CDR3 is 16 residues long. The germline V gene encodes CDR1 KGHSH and CDR2 LQKENI. V lost 2 bases and J 0 bases, leaving 13 bases between the germline ends. The TCR comes from a woman of 80 years or more in good health. The rearrangement uses TRBV18 and TRBJ1-2; D perhaps matches TRBD1 (6 bases). The sample taken for sequencing was blood. CDR3 nucleotide sequence: TGTGCCAGCTCACCAGGGGGCAGGGGAGCTAACTATGGCTACACCTTC. Translated, it gives CASSPGGRGANYGYTF.